This record looks at one T cell receptor beta chain sequence and its context. As yet, its antigen is unknown. The assay was immunoSEQ multiplex PCR, and TCRdb's table has in-frame clones only and misses some. Of some 35,000 clones in the sample, approximately 84% were seen once. Per the germline V gene, CDR1 is SEHNR and CDR2 is FQNEAQ (reference sequence). The CDR3 has 17 amino acids. V gave up 4 bases and J gave up 1 base, with 19 bases separating them. The CD4+ and CD8+ fractions came from positive magnetic bead selection and were purity-checked by flow cytometry. The data were obtained in a study of somatic mutations in cytotoxic T cells in rheumatoid arthritis. In the study overall: Several of the V beta antibody-stained T-cell populations were flow-sorted at nearly 100% purity; V beta1+ cells were among them and were sequenced for TCRB.

Study observations and caveats: Only rheumatoid arthritis patients, not healthy controls, showed CD8+ clonality increasing with age. Of approximately 70 patients, roughly 8 had a largest CD8+ clone that exceeded 20% of CD8+ cells.

The sequenced sample consisted of CD8+ T cells sorted from blood. The receptor's source is a man aged 40-49 years in good health. This chain links TRBV7-9 with TRBJ1-1; TRBD1 is a possible D gene (5 bases). In DNA form, the CDR3 reads TGTGCCAGCAGCTCGACCCTACCAGGGTTAGGGAACACTGAAGCTTTCTTT. It yields the protein CASSSTLPGLGNTEAFF.